The T cell receptor (beta chain) under discussion was sequenced for a study of beta chain features in type 1 diabetes. Findings of the study overall: Type 1 diabetes patients had TCRB CDR3s that were shorter (moderately but significantly so) in all four CD4+ subsets. There was a possibility that cDNA sequencing over-represented cells with high TCR expression.

This clone was seen a few times. Its antigen is as yet unknown. All of the isolated RNA was reverse transcribed, so expressed TCRB transcripts were sequenced. The table came from immunoSEQ multiplex PCR; TCRdb's copy has only in-frame clones and leaves some out. The table shows some 250,000 clones, with about a tenth occurring only once. Donors underwent one heparinised blood draw, about 120 mL on average. The germline V gene has CDR1 LNHDA and CDR2 SQIVND (reference sequence). V gave up 6 bases and J gave up 0 bases, with 9 bases separating them. This CDR3 has 14 residues. The sequence was obtained from a man in his thirties or forties with type 1 diabetes. What was sequenced was naive CD4+ T cells from blood. V is TRBV19 and J is TRBJ2-1, with D unresolved. As DNA, the CDR3 is TGTGCCAGTAGGAGTACCGACTCCTACAATGAGCAGTTCTTC. Its translation is CASRSTDSYNEQFF.